This T cell receptor beta chain was captured by sequencing in a study of blood T cell repertoires in COVID-19. Study-wide context: Nucleic acid was either cDNA or gDNA, and it came from T cells, B-cell-depleted T cells, or PBMCs.

Germline CDR1 and CDR2: MRHNA and SNTAGT. V was pared by 6 bases and J by 3 bases, with 8 bases between. The CDR3 spans 13 residues. Authors' analysis steps: Nucleated cell counts were estimated from reference gene primer amplification. The assay was immunoSEQ multiplex PCR, and TCRdb's table has in-frame clones only and misses some. The DNA gave D and trimming, while V, J and clone size come from that table. The table lists fewer than 110,000 clones, roughly nine tenths of them singletons. The sequenced sample was peripheral blood. This receptor was obtained from a human donor in a cohort sampled during active COVID-19. V and J are TRBV6-4 and TRBJ2-2; D ambiguous. The CDR3 here is CASRTTHTGELFF. The CDR3 bases are TGTGCCAGCAGAACTACTCACACCGGGGAGCTGTTTTTT.